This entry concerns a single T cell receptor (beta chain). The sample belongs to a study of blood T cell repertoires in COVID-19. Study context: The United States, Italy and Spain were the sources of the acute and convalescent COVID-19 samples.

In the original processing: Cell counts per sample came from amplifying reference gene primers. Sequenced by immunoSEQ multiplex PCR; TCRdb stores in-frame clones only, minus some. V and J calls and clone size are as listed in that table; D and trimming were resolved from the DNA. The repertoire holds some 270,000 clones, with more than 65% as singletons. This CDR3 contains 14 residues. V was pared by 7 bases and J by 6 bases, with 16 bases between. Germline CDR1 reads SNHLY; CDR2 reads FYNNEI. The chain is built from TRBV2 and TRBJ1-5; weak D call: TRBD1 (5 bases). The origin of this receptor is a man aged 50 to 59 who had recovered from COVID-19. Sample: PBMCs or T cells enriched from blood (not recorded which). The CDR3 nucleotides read TGTGCCAGCACCGAGCAGGGTTTAGGTCAGCCCCAGCATTTT. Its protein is CASTEQGLGQPQHF.